One sample yielded the 26 T cell receptor beta chains listed below, sequenced in a study of blood T cell repertoires in COVID-19. Method: immunoSEQ multiplex PCR; TCRdb's copy keeps in-frame clones and lacks some. The sample yields roughly 100,000 clones, 70% to 85% seen once. Source material: peripheral blood. The receptor set was obtained from a woman aged 55-69 years with acute or convalescent COVID-19.

J is TRBJ1-5 and V is TRBV28; 7 bases map to TRBD1. V dropped 9 bases and J dropped 7; count of bases not matched to a gene: 6. The germline V gene encodes CDR1 MDHEN and CDR2 SYDVKM. This CDR3 contains 12 residues. The CDR3 sequence is CARSTGDQPQHF. CDR3 in DNA: TGTGCCAGATCAACAGGGGACCAGCCCCAGCATTTT.

V and J are TRBV5-6 and TRBJ1-6; the D gene is possibly TRBD1 (5 bases). Trimming shortened V by 6 bases and J by 7 bases, and 8 bases separated the two germline ends. Germline V gives CDR1 SGHDT, CDR2 YYEEEE. CDR3 length: 12 amino acids. CDR3 loop: CASTGGNSPLHF. CDR3 nucleotides: TGTGCCAGCACGGGGGGGAATTCACCCCTCCACTTT.

The chain recombines TRBV5-1 with TRBJ2-5; 9 bases align to TRBD1. The CDR3 totals 18 residues. The trim removed 4 bases at V and 0 bases at J, leaving 13 bases unmatched. The germline V gene encodes CDR1 SGHRS and CDR2 YFSETQ. The CDR3 nucleotides are TGCGCCAGCAGCGAGAGTTACAGAGGGACAGGGTACCAAGAGACCCAGTACTTC. It translates to CASSESYRGTGYQETQYF.

The chain joins TRBV18 to TRBJ2-3; D is perhaps TRBD2 (5 bases). This CDR3 has 16 residues. V was clipped by 1 base and J by 3 bases, with 14 bases between them. CDR1 and CDR2 (germline): KGHSH, LQKENI. CDR3 loop: CASSPQIIATTDTQYF. In DNA form, the CDR3 reads TGTGCCAGCTCACCACAAATAATAGCGACTACAGATACGCAGTATTTT.

The chain uses TRBV5-1 and TRBJ1-2, with 9 nucleotides matching TRBD1. Trimming removed 2 bases from V and 4 bases from J; junction bases left unmatched: 3. Per the germline V gene, CDR1 is SGHRS and CDR2 is YFSETQ. CDR3 size: 14 residues. For the CDR3, the DNA is TGCGCCAGCAGCTTAGGACAGGGGTTCTATGGCTACACCTTC. This translates into CASSLGQGFYGYTF. Based on the CDR3 plus reference TRBV5-1 and TRBJ1-2, the full variable domain is KAGVTQTPRYLIKTRGQQVTLSCSPISGHRSVSWYQQTPGQGLQFLFEYFSETQRNKGNFPGRFSGRQFSNSRSEMNVSTLELGDSALYLCASSLGQGFYGYTFGSGTRLTVV.

V is TRBV11-2 and J is TRBJ1-2, with 11 bases matching TRBD1. The CDR3 is made up of 18 amino acids. Germline values: CDR1 SGHAT, CDR2 FQNNGV. Losses at the gene ends were 1 base for V and 3 bases for J; bases not matched to a gene: 10. In DNA form, the CDR3 reads TGTGCCAGCAGCTTAGCTTTCGGACAGGGGGCGTTTGACTATGGCTACACCTTC. Translating gives CASSLAFGQGAFDYGYTF.

The chain is built from TRBV24-1 and TRBJ1-2; 7 bases line up with TRBD1. The trim removed 1 base at V and 8 bases at J, leaving 21 bases unmatched. The CDR3 length is 19 residues. The germline CDR1 and CDR2 sequences are KGHDR and SFDVKD. DNA for the CDR3: TGTGCCACCAGTGATTTCGATTCCAACCCCTCAGACAGGGTAGAGGGCTACACCTTC. This codes for CATSDFDSNPSDRVEGYTF.

This clone has just one count. The DNA for the CDR3 is TGTGCCAGCTCTCCCGTAAGACAGGGAGGTGGATCACCCCTCCACTTT. Its protein product is CASSPVRQGGGSPLHF. The chain recombines TRBV18 with TRBJ1-6; 7 bases fit TRBD1. The CDR3 is 16 amino acids. Per germline, CDR1 KGHSH and CDR2 LQKENI. Losses at the gene ends were 6 bases for V and 10 bases for J; bases not matched to a gene: 15. The whole variable domain, remainder taken from reference TRBV18 and TRBJ1-6, is NAGVMQNPRHLVRRRGQEARLRCSPMKGHSHVYWYRQLPEEGLKFMVYLQKENIIDESGMPKERFSAEFPKEGPSILRIQQVVRGDSAAYFCASSPVRQGGGSPLHFGNGTRLTVT.

J is TRBJ1-1 and V is TRBV27; D possibly corresponds to TRBD1 (6 bases). The CDR3 length is 13 residues. V shed 6 bases and J shed 6 bases, with 14 bases lying between them. The germline gives CDR1 MNHEY, CDR2 SMNVEV (reference sequence). This CDR3 is CASSRRQASEAFF. The CDR3 coding sequence is TGTGCCAGCAGCCGGAGACAGGCCTCTGAAGCTTTCTTT.

V gene TRBV5-4 combines with J gene TRBJ2-5; 10 bases are a match to TRBD1. CDR1 is SGHNT, CDR2 YYREEE, per germline (reference sequence). Germline trimming cut 5 bases from V and 4 bases from J; bases unmatched to any gene: 5. The CDR3 covers 14 residues. CDR3 bases: TGTGCCAGCAGTACGGACAGGGGGACAGAGACCCAGTACTTC. It is translated as CASSTDRGTETQYF.

The chain couples TRBV7-9 to TRBJ1-1, with D perhaps matching TRBD1 (6 bases). This CDR3 contains 14 residues. Trimming left V 6 bases short and J 5 bases short, with 16 bases between. Germline V gene lookup returns CDR1 SEHNR and CDR2 FQNEAQ (reference sequence). DNA for the CDR3: TGTGCCAGCAGGCCGGTGAGGCAGGGGACTGAAGCTTTCTTT. Translating it yields CASRPVRQGTEAFF.

The J gene is TRBJ2-7, the V gene TRBV5-1; D is perhaps TRBD2 (5 bases). Per germline, CDR1 SGHRS and CDR2 YFSETQ. The CDR3 length is 14 residues. Trimming cost V 4 bases and J 0 bases, with 11 bases left between them. In DNA form, the CDR3 reads TGCGCCAGCAGCCTGGACTCCTACTCCTACGAGCAGTACTTC. It encodes CASSLDSYSYEQYF.

The V and J genes are TRBV18 and TRBJ2-7; 11 nucleotides line up with TRBD1. Germline V CDR1 and CDR2: KGHSH, LQKENI. This CDR3 contains 14 residues. With V trimmed by 6 bases and J by 3 bases, 4 bases remained unmatched. The CDR3 DNA reads TGTGCCAGCTCCAGGACAGGGGGCGACTACGAGCAGTACTTC. This translates into CASSRTGGDYEQYF.

The CDR3: CASSQDRLLETQYF. The CDR3 bases are TGTGCCAGCAGCCAAGATCGACTGTTAGAGACCCAGTACTTC. The chain couples TRBV3-1 (or the pseudogene TRBV3-2) to TRBJ2-5, with D unresolved. V lost 0 bases and J 4 bases, leaving 9 bases between the germline ends. The CDR3 spans 14 residues. Looked up from germline, CDR1 is LGHDT and CDR2 is YNNKEL (reference sequence).

This clone showed up just a few times. The chain joins TRBV4-2 to TRBJ2-7; tentatively, D is TRBD2 (6 bases). The germline V and J ends were trimmed by 0 bases and 9 bases, with 15 bases remaining between them. Germline V gives CDR1 LGHNA, CDR2 YNFKEQ. The CDR3 spans 14 residues. In DNA, the CDR3 is TGTGCCAGCAGCCAAGATCAGGTCGACGGGGGGCAGTACTTC. Its protein product is CASSQDQVDGGQYF.

The sample holds a few counts of this clone. The V gene is TRBV5-1, the J gene TRBJ2-7; a possible D gene is TRBD2 (6 bases). Trimming removed 4 bases at V and 3 bases at J, with 11 bases between. This CDR3 region has 13 residues. Germline V gives CDR1 SGHRS, CDR2 YFSETQ. CDR3 bases: TGCGCCAGCAGCCCGGGGGACCTCTACGAGCAGTACTTC. This encodes CASSPGDLYEQYF.

The V call is TRBV7-2, the J call TRBJ2-1, with 10 positions matching TRBD1. The germline V gene has CDR1 SGHTA and CDR2 FQGNSA. The junction had 2 bases not matched to a gene; V was cut back by 4 bases and J by 8 bases. This CDR3 is 13 amino acids long. The CDR3 DNA reads as TGTGCCAGCAGCTCGGACAGGGGGGATGAGCAGTTCTTC. This sequence encodes CASSSDRGDEQFF.

This sequence joins TRBV25-1 and TRBJ1-4; D not resolved. From germline, CDR1 is MGHDK and CDR2 SYGVNS. V dropped 8 bases and J dropped 2 bases, with 12 bases sitting between them. The length of the CDR3 is 14 residues. CDR3 amino acids: CASGPPGTNEKLFF. The CDR3 region has the DNA TGTGCCAGCGGACCCCCGGGGACTAATGAAAAACTGTTTTTT.

The chain carries TRBV7-9 and TRBJ2-7, with 8 positions matching TRBD1. The CDR3 spans 14 residues. Trimming removed 5 bases from V and 5 bases from J; junction bases left unmatched: 8. Germline CDR1 reads SEHNR; CDR2 reads FQNEAQ (reference sequence). DNA for the CDR3: TGTGCCAGCAGCCTCCAGACAGGGGACGACGAGCAGTACTTC. It specifies CASSLQTGDDEQYF.

This clone was observed a few times. The V call is TRBV7-2, the J call TRBJ1-1; the match to TRBD1 covers 8 bases. Germline V CDR1 and CDR2: SGHTA, FQGNSA. The trim removed 5 bases at V and 5 bases at J, leaving 19 bases unmatched. This CDR3 contains 18 residues. CDR3: CASSTPGQGPAWRTEAFF. The DNA of the CDR3 is TGTGCCAGCAGCACCCCTGGACAGGGCCCCGCTTGGAGGACTGAAGCTTTCTTT. Full variable domain (outside the CDR3, taken from reference TRBV7-2 and TRBJ1-1): GAGVSQSPSNKVTEKGKDVELRCDPISGHTALYWYRQSLGQGLEFLIYFQGNSAPDKSGLPSDRFSAERTGGSVSTLTIQRTQQEDSAVYLCASSTPGQGPAWRTEAFFGQGTRLTVV.

Only a few counts were recorded for this clone. The CDR3 sequence is CASSMGQNTGELFF. The CDR3 coding sequence is TGTGCCAGTAGTATGGGACAGAACACCGGGGAGCTGTTTTTT. This chain links TRBV19 with TRBJ2-2, with a tentative D call TRBD1 (6 bases). CDR1 is LNHDA, CDR2 SQIVND, per germline (reference sequence). Trimming removed 3 bases from V and 1 base from J, with 6 bases in between. The CDR3 has 14 amino acids.

This chain links TRBV19 with TRBJ2-7, with TRBD2 identical over 8 bases. The CDR3 is 13 amino acids. CDR1 and CDR2 (germline): LNHDA, SQIVND (reference sequence). With 10 bases clipped from V and 0 bases from J, the junction kept 5 bases outside the gene matches. CDR3 DNA: TGTGCCACCCGGGGGGGCAGCTCCTACGAGCAGTACTTC. It encodes CATRGGSSYEQYF.

The chain couples TRBV5-1 to TRBJ2-3; 12 nucleotides match TRBD2. This CDR3 is built from 19 residues. Germline CDR1 reads SGHRS; CDR2 reads YFSETQ. The V and J ends lost 2 bases and 2 bases, in that order; junction bases with no gene match: 12. CDR3 region: CASSFPTLAGGLATDTQYF. The CDR3 region has the DNA TGCGCCAGCAGCTTCCCGACCCTAGCGGGAGGGCTCGCCACAGATACGCAGTATTTT.

The V gene is TRBV3-1 (or the pseudogene TRBV3-2), the J gene TRBJ1-1; TRBD1 matches 7 bases. Trimming cost V 5 bases and J 0 bases; bases outside gene matches: 6. The CDR3 is 15 amino acids. Germline CDR1 reads LGHDT; CDR2 reads YNNKEL (reference sequence). Written as DNA, the CDR3 is TGTGCCAGCAGCGACCAGGGGGGATTGAACACTGAAGCTTTCTTT. This translates into CASSDQGGLNTEAFF.

The chain uses TRBV29-1 and TRBJ1-1; D gene ambiguous. Per germline, CDR1 SQVTM and CDR2 ANQGSEA. V was clipped by 0 bases and J by 11 bases, with 28 bases between them. The CDR3 length is 17 residues. Here the CDR3 DNA reads TGCAGCGTTGAAGAGTTCAGGACTTCGGGCCCCACGGGAGGGGCTTTCTTT. Protein product: CSVEEFRTSGPTGGAFF.

This chain connects TRBV5-1 to TRBJ1-3; 7 bases map to TRBD1. With 4 bases clipped from V and 4 bases from J, the junction kept 5 bases outside the gene matches. The germline gives CDR1 SGHRS, CDR2 YFSETQ. The CDR3 length is 14 residues. The CDR3 DNA reads TGCGCCAGCAGCGGCGACAGGGCGGGAAACACCATATATTTT. It yields the protein CASSGDRAGNTIYF. The full variable domain, in which reference TRBV5-1 and TRBJ1-3 provide the parts outside the CDR3, is KAGVTQTPRYLIKTRGQQVTLSCSPISGHRSVSWYQQTPGQGLQFLFEYFSETQRNKGNFPGRFSGRQFSNSRSEMNVSTLELGDSALYLCASSGDRAGNTIYFGEGSWLTVV.